This T cell receptor beta chain originates from a study of beta chain features in type 1 diabetes. Overall study results and limits: Type 1 diabetes patients showed a moderate but significant shortening of TCRB CDR3s in all four CD4+ subsets.

This clone was recorded a few times. The antigen is unknown. The CDR3 sequence is 14 residues long. Germline CDR1 reads PRHDT; CDR2 reads FYEKMQ (reference sequence). V lost 5 bases and J 4 bases, leaving 13 bases between the germline ends. All of the isolated RNA was reverse transcribed, so expressed TCRB transcripts were sequenced. Assay: immunoSEQ multiplex PCR; the TCRdb copy retains only in-frame clones and omits some. The sample contains 450,000 to 600,000 clones, about 32% of which appear only once. Blood was drawn once from each donor into heparinised tubes. The draws averaged approximately 120 mL.

This chain joins TRBV13 and TRBJ2-3; a weak D match, TRBD1 (5 bases). This receptor was obtained from a man between 18 and 35 years old in good health. Source material: naive CD4+ T cells from blood. This CDR3 reads CASSLLGAPDTQYF. The CDR3 bases are TGTGCCAGCAGCCTCCTTGGGGCCCCAGATACGCAGTATTTT.